The rows below give T cell receptor beta chains drawn from one sample of a study of PD-L1 blockade in urothelial cancer. TCRdb's copy holds only in-frame clones and misses some; the assay was immunoSEQ multiplex PCR. The data show about 39,000 clones, roughly 89% seen once. The sequencing used PBMCs, collected around atezolizumab (anti-PD-L1) treatment. The receptors stem from a man aged 55-75 years with urothelial cancer. The CDR3 runs from the conserved cysteine through the conserved F or W. The D gene is left open where the match is weak. Only part of the rows carry a size: once, few, many, or a class if the clone is expanded.

CDR3 DNA,CDR3 protein,clone size,D gene,J gene,V gene
TGTGCCAGCAGCTTAGGGGGGGGACATCGCCTGGGCTATGGCTACACCTTC,CASSLGGGHRLGYGYTF,-,-,TRBJ1-2,TRBV7-8
TGCGCCAGCAGCCAAGAGACAGCCCTAGAAGCTTTCTTT,CASSQETALEAFF,-,-,TRBJ1-1,TRBV4-3
TGTGCCAGTAGTACCCGGACAGGGACCGGGGAGCTGTTTTTT,CASSTRTGTGELFF,-,TRBD1,TRBJ2-2,TRBV19
TGTGCCACCAATCCGACTAGCGCAATCACAGATACGCAGTATTTT,CATNPTSAITDTQYF,-,TRBD2,TRBJ2-3,TRBV6-1
TGTGCCAGCAGCCGGGACAGCATCAATCAGCCCCAGCATTTT,CASSRDSINQPQHF,-,TRBD1,TRBJ1-5,TRBV7-2
TGTGCCGGCTCTGCTAGCGGGAGGGGAGATGAGCAGTTCTTC,CAGSASGRGDEQFF,-,TRBD2,TRBJ2-1,TRBV28
TGTGCCAGCAGCTCGGGTCTGGGGGCGAACACTGAAGCTTTCTTT,CASSSGLGANTEAFF,-,-,TRBJ1-1,TRBV7-9
TGTGCCAGCAGTTCCCCTCTGACAGGATCAGCTTTCTTT,CASSSPLTGSAFF,-,-,TRBJ1-1,TRBV28
TGTGCCAGCAGCCCCGGGAGGGCAGGGAGTCAGCCCCAGCATTTT,CASSPGRAGSQPQHF,-,-,TRBJ1-5,TRBV7-9
TGTGCCAGCAGCTTGGAAGGACACAGCTCCTACGAGCAGTACTTC,CASSLEGHSSYEQYF,-,-,TRBJ2-7,TRBV7-8
TGTGCCAGCAGTGACCTGACAGAGAACTATGGCTACACCTTC,CASSDLTENYGYTF,-,-,TRBJ1-2,TRBV6-1
TGTGCCAGCAGTTTAGGGCAGTACCAAGAGACCCAGTACTTC,CASSLGQYQETQYF,-,-,TRBJ2-5,TRBV28
TGTGCCAGTACCTCCCTCCGGGACTATGGCTACACCTTC,CASTSLRDYGYTF,-,-,TRBJ1-2,TRBV19
TGTGCCAGCACCATTTTCAGGGGCGAGGGCAATCAGCCCCAGCATTTT,CASTIFRGEGNQPQHF,-,-,TRBJ1-5,TRBV5-6
TGTGCCAGCCAGGAAACAGGGGTCTACACTGAAGCTTTCTTT,CASQETGVYTEAFF,once,TRBD1,TRBJ1-1,TRBV28
TGTGCCAGCAGACCGGGACTAGCCTACGAGCAGTACTTC,CASRPGLAYEQYF,few,TRBD2,TRBJ2-7,TRBV6-1
TGCGCCAGCAGTGACCCCGGACAGGGCGGATACGAGCAGTACTTC,CASSDPGQGGYEQYF,-,TRBD1,TRBJ2-7,TRBV4-1
TGTGCCAGCAGTACAGGTACGGGGGCCAACGTCCTGACTTTC,CASSTGTGANVLTF,-,-,TRBJ2-6,TRBV28
TGTGCTTCAGGCAGCACCTACGAGCAGTACTTC,CASGSTYEQYF,-,-,TRBJ2-7,TRBV28
TGTGCCAGCAGTGAAACTTACGAGCAGTACTTC,CASSETYEQYF,-,-,TRBJ2-7,TRBV6-4
TGTGCCAGCAGCTCGCAGGGTTTGGCCTCTGGGGCCAACGTCCTGACTTTC,CASSSQGLASGANVLTF,-,-,TRBJ2-6,TRBV7-3
TGTGCCACCCAGGGGGCCGCCAAAAACATTCAGTACTTC,CATQGAAKNIQYF,-,TRBD1,TRBJ2-4,TRBV28
TGCAGCGTTAAAGGGGGGGTTAACACCGGGGAGCTGTTTTTT,CSVKGGVNTGELFF,-,-,TRBJ2-2,TRBV29-1
TGTGCCAGCAGCGATGGACAGGGGATCCTCTATGGCTACACCTTC,CASSDGQGILYGYTF,-,TRBD1,TRBJ1-2,TRBV7-9
TGTGCCAGCAGTCGACTAAGGGATACTGAAGCTTTCTTT,CASSRLRDTEAFF,-,-,TRBJ1-1,TRBV6-1
TGTGCCAGCAGCCCCACCTCCGTGGGGGGGCCACAGAACACCGGGGAGCTGTTTTTT,CASSPTSVGGPQNTGELFF,-,-,TRBJ2-2,TRBV11-2
TGCGCCAGCAGCTTTTCTTATGACACTGAAGCTTTCTTT,CASSFSYDTEAFF,medium-sized,-,TRBJ1-1,TRBV5-1
TGTGCCAGCTCGTCCCGGGACAGCCCGGGGAAACTGTTTTTT,CASSSRDSPGKLFF,-,TRBD1,TRBJ1-4,TRBV18
TGTGCCAGCAGCGTAGTAGCTAGCGGGGACGCCGGGGAGCTGTTTTTT,CASSVVASGDAGELFF,-,TRBD2,TRBJ2-2,TRBV9
TGTGCCAGCAGCCGGACAGGGGGAACCTACGAGCAGTACTTC,CASSRTGGTYEQYF,-,TRBD1,TRBJ2-7,TRBV11-2
TGTGCCAGCTCGCGCAACCAGGGGGTAGACACTGAAGCTTTCTTT,CASSRNQGVDTEAFF,-,TRBD1,TRBJ1-1,TRBV18